The 32 T cell receptor beta chains given below trace back to one sample, sequenced in a study of a mutant IDH1 vaccine in newly diagnosed glioma. The time point was: week 23, last vaccination. A single vaccine dose contained 300 ug of mutant IDH1 20-mer peptide, and topical imiquimod was used with it. These receptors have no known antigen. Produced via immunoSEQ multiplex PCR; TCRdb's table is partial and in-frame only. Among 50,000 to 85,000 clones listed, approximately 84% were seen once. Sequencing was performed on PBMCs, taken from a glioma patient whose treatment included an IDH1 peptide vaccine. The receptor set was obtained from a man younger than 30 with glioma.

The chain joins TRBV12-5 to TRBJ1-2; tentatively, D is TRBD1 (6 bases). V shed 7 bases and J shed 8 bases, with 14 bases lying between them. CDR3 length: 12 residues. Germline V gene lookup returns CDR1 LGHNT and CDR2 FRNRAP. The CDR3 bases are TGTGCTAGTGCCCAAACAGGGCACGGCTACACCTTC. Translation: CASAQTGHGYTF.

V is TRBV5-4 and J is TRBJ1-1; D call uncertain. Germline V gene sequence: CDR1 SGHNT, CDR2 YYREEE (reference sequence). V lost 2 bases and J 4 bases, leaving 12 bases between the germline ends. The CDR3 contains 14 residues. The CDR3 loop reads CASSLGPGSTEAFF. The DNA of the CDR3 is TGTGCCAGCAGCTTAGGGCCTGGGAGCACTGAAGCTTTCTTT.

This clone turned up a few times. This chain links TRBV18 with TRBJ1-1; D gene ambiguous. The CDR3 has 13 residues. With 4 bases removed from V and 6 bases from J, the gap between germline ends came to 12 bases. Germline lookup yields CDR1 KGHSH and CDR2 LQKENI. The CDR3 sequence is CASSLTFGAEAFF. The CDR3, as DNA: TGTGCCAGCTCACTAACTTTTGGAGCTGAAGCTTTCTTT. The full variable domain, with the rest looked up from reference TRBV18 and TRBJ1-1, is NAGVMQNPRHLVRRRGQEARLRCSPMKGHSHVYWYRQLPEEGLKFMVYLQKENIIDESGMPKERFSAEFPKEGPSILRIQQVVRGDSAAYFCASSLTFGAEAFFGQGTRLTVV.

V is TRBV7-3 and J is TRBJ2-3, with 11 bases fitting TRBD2. Losses at the gene ends were 7 bases for V and 4 bases for J; bases not matched to a gene: 7. This CDR3 is 15 amino acids long. Germline CDR1 SGHTA, CDR2 FQGTGA. Here the CDR3 reads CASTLSGRAPDTQYF. The CDR3 bases are TGTGCCAGCACCCTTAGCGGGAGGGCCCCAGATACGCAGTATTTT.

This clone was picked up a small number of times. The chain employs TRBV30 and TRBJ1-4, with D unresolved. This CDR3 region has 13 residues. The V gene's germline CDR1 is GTSNPN and CDR2 SVGIG (reference sequence). Trimming removed 2 bases at V and 7 bases at J, with 11 bases between. In DNA form, the CDR3 reads TGTGCCTGGAGTCAGTGGCTTACTGAAAAACTGTTTTTT. Translation: CAWSQWLTEKLFF.

The DNA for the CDR3 is TGTGCCAGCAGCCCAATTGAGCGGGGGGACTACGAGCAGTACTTC. Encoded protein: CASSPIERGDYEQYF. V usage is TRBV5-4 and J usage is TRBJ2-7, with 9 bases fitting TRBD2. CDR1 SGHNT and CDR2 YYREEE come from the germline V gene (reference sequence). J gave up 3 bases and V 4 bases, and 8 bases lay outside the gene matches. This CDR3 contains 15 residues.

The chain carries TRBV28 and TRBJ2-3, with D perhaps matching TRBD1 or TRBD2 (5 bases each). The V and J ends lost 2 bases and 0 bases respectively, with 6 bases between them. Germline values: CDR1 MDHEN, CDR2 SYDVKM. The CDR3 sequence is 14 residues long. The CDR3 bases are TGTGCCAGCAGTTTAGGGGGAAGCACAGATACGCAGTATTTT. This translates into CASSLGGSTDTQYF.

The CDR3 reads CAWSVRGTDTQYF. CDR3 nucleotides: TGTGCCTGGAGTGTTCGGGGAACAGATACGCAGTATTTT. The rearrangement uses TRBV30 and TRBJ2-3; TRBD2 might be the D (5 bases). Deletions cut 0 bases from V and 3 bases from J, with 7 bases between. The CDR3 covers 13 residues. Germline V CDR1 and CDR2: GTSNPN, SVGIG (reference sequence).

The chain combines TRBV7-9 with TRBJ2-7; 13 bases fit TRBD2. V lost 5 bases, J lost 3 bases, and 13 bases stayed unmatched. CDR3 size: 18 residues. Germline values: CDR1 SEHNR, CDR2 FQNEAQ (reference sequence). The CDR3 protein is CASSTLTSGGRGFYEQYF. CDR3 DNA sequence: TGTGCCAGCAGCACCCTGACTAGCGGGGGGCGAGGATTCTACGAGCAGTACTTC.

The chain recombines TRBV18 with TRBJ1-5; 9 bases map to TRBD1. Germline V gene sequence: CDR1 KGHSH, CDR2 LQKENI. There are 16 residues in the CDR3. The ends lost 3 bases at V and 3 bases at J; junction bases unmatched: 6. This CDR3 reads CASSPAGTGNNQPQHF. The CDR3 bases are TGTGCCAGCTCACCCGCCGGGACAGGGAACAATCAGCCCCAGCATTTT.

The chain links TRBV6-1 to TRBJ1-1; tentatively, D is TRBD1 (6 bases). This CDR3 has 14 residues. Germline V gives CDR1 MNHNS, CDR2 SASEGT. Trimming removed 8 bases from V and 0 bases from J, with 13 bases in between. CDR3 sequence (DNA): TGTGCCAGCCGGGGGGCAGGGTTGAACACTGAAGCTTTCTTT. Translated: CASRGAGLNTEAFF.

The V call is TRBV28, the J call TRBJ2-5, with TRBD2 identical over 13 bases. CDR1 and CDR2 from the germline V gene are MDHEN and SYDVKM. The CDR3 is made up of 17 amino acids. Trimming cost V 3 bases and J 5 bases; bases outside gene matches: 9. The chain's CDR3 is CASSLAPGLAGRETQYF. The CDR3 DNA reads TGTGCCAGCAGTTTGGCCCCGGGACTAGCGGGACGGGAGACCCAGTACTTC.

The chain is built from TRBV7-9 and TRBJ1-3; unclear D gene. V was clipped by 1 base and J by 2 bases, with 9 bases between them. CDR1 is SEHNR and CDR2 is FQNEAQ in the germline V gene (reference sequence). The CDR3 runs to 15 residues. CDR3 residues: CASSLVEGAGNTIYF. CDR3 nucleotides: TGTGCCAGCAGCTTAGTAGAGGGCGCTGGAAACACCATATATTTT.

This clone was detected only once. This chain links TRBV2 with TRBJ2-3; D not certain. V lost 6 bases, J lost 2 bases, and 3 bases lay in between. CDR3 length: 11 amino acids. Germline V gene data show CDR1 as SNHLY and CDR2 as FYNNEI. The CDR3 spells CASRVTDTQYF. The CDR3 DNA is TGTGCCAGCAGGGTCACAGATACGCAGTATTTT.

The chain carries TRBV7-9 and TRBJ1-1; 7 nucleotides line up with TRBD1. The ends lost 4 bases at V and 10 bases at J; junction bases unmatched: 9. The CDR3 sequence is 13 residues long. CDR1 and CDR2 (germline): SEHNR, FQNEAQ (reference sequence). The CDR3 DNA reads TGTGCCAGCAGCTGGGAACAGGGGCAGGGAGCTTTCTTT. Protein: CASSWEQGQGAFF.

V gene TRBV11-2 combines with J gene TRBJ2-4, with TRBD2 identical over 7 bases. V shed 6 bases and J 8 bases; nucleotides not matched to a gene: 19. This CDR3 has 17 amino acids. Germline CDR1 SGHAT, CDR2 FQNNGV. Here the CDR3 DNA reads TGTGCCAGCAGTTTACCTCTCGGGGGGAGCCGGAGTTACATTCAGTACTTC. Its translation is CASSLPLGGSRSYIQYF.

The V and J genes are TRBV6-5 and TRBJ1-1; 7 bases match TRBD1. This CDR3 spans 15 amino acids. Germline loops: CDR1 MNHEY, CDR2 SVGAGI. V trimming: 4 bases; J trimming: 3 bases; junction bases outside the gene matches: 8. For the CDR3, the DNA is TGTGCCAGCAGTTCCACAGGGGTAAAGGACACTGAAGCTTTCTTT. Amino acid sequence: CASSSTGVKDTEAFF.

J is TRBJ2-3 and V is TRBV5-4; possible D gene TRBD1, 6 bases. Looked up from germline, CDR1 is SGHNT and CDR2 is YYREEE (reference sequence). V lost 1 base, J lost 2 bases, and 14 bases lay in between. The CDR3 is 16 residues long. CDR3 loop: CASSLLQGQFTDTQYF. The CDR3 DNA sequence: TGTGCCAGCAGCTTGTTGCAGGGGCAGTTCACAGATACGCAGTATTTT.

V and J are TRBV6-1 and TRBJ1-1; D not resolved. Trimming removed 5 bases at V and 5 bases at J, with 12 bases between. The CDR3 is 13 residues long. Germline V CDR1 and CDR2: MNHNS, SASEGT. CDR3 sequence: CASSSTRATEAFF. The CDR3 DNA reads TGTGCCAGCAGTTCGACAAGGGCGACTGAAGCTTTCTTT.

This chain uses TRBV5-6 with TRBJ2-5; 11 nucleotides agree with TRBD1. The V gene's germline CDR1 is SGHDT and CDR2 YYEEEE. The CDR3 consists of 13 residues. The V segment lost 4 bases and the J segment 5 bases; nucleotides outside the gene matches: 1. The CDR3 DNA sequence: TGTGCCAGCAGCCGGGACAGGGGGGAGACCCAGTACTTC. It specifies CASSRDRGETQYF. Full variable domain (outside the CDR3, taken from reference TRBV5-6 and TRBJ2-5): DAGVTQSPTHLIKTRGQQVTLRCSPKSGHDTVSWYQQALGQGPQFIFQYYEEEERQRGNFPDRFSGHQFPNYSSELNVNALLLGDSALYLCASSRDRGETQYFGPGTRLLVL.

The gene calls are TRBV19 and TRBJ1-2, with D possibly being TRBD1 (6 bases). This CDR3 is built from 13 residues. Trimming shortened V by 7 bases and J by 3 bases, and 12 bases separated the two germline ends. Germline CDR1 is LNHDA and CDR2 is SQIVND (reference sequence). CDR3 coding DNA: TGTGCCAGTATCGGGGGCCTAGACTATGGCTACACCTTC. Encoded protein: CASIGGLDYGYTF.

This clone was seen only a few times. The chain combines TRBV7-3 with TRBJ1-6; D possibly corresponds to TRBD1 (5 bases). Germline V gene sequence: CDR1 SGHTA, CDR2 FQGTGA. The CDR3 totals 16 residues. The V gene lost 0 bases and the J gene lost 9 bases, with 15 bases spanning the gap. Written as DNA, the CDR3 is TGTGCCAGCAGCTTAACCGACCAGGGCAGAGGTTCACCCCTCCACTTT. The encoded protein is CASSLTDQGRGSPLHF.

The chain has TRBV9 and TRBJ2-1; D uncertain. The CDR3 is 14 amino acids. V was shortened by 3 bases and J by 3 bases, with 10 bases between the two germline ends. CDR1 and CDR2 (germline): SGDLS, YYNGEE. The CDR3 spells CASSATRNYNEQFF. In DNA form, the CDR3 reads TGTGCCAGCAGCGCCACTCGGAACTACAATGAGCAGTTCTTC.

The rearrangement uses TRBV12-5 and TRBJ1-2; perhaps TRBD1 as D (5 bases). CDR3 size: 13 residues. Per germline, CDR1 LGHNT and CDR2 FRNRAP. The germline V and J ends were trimmed by 0 bases and 8 bases, with 10 bases remaining between them. The DNA of the CDR3 is TGTGCTAGTGGTTTGGTTCCAGGGAACGGCTACACCTTC. It yields the protein CASGLVPGNGYTF.

The V and J genes are TRBV7-9 and TRBJ1-2; the D is unclear. V lost 0 bases and J lost 2, with 10 bases in between. CDR3 size: 15 residues. CDR1 SEHNR and CDR2 FQNEAQ come from the germline V gene (reference sequence). The CDR3 region has the DNA TGTGCCAGCAGCTTAGCGCTGGGCAGCAACTATGGCTACACCTTC. It codes for CASSLALGSNYGYTF.

The chain combines TRBV4-3 with TRBJ2-7; 7 bases are a match to TRBD1. Germline V lookup: CDR1 LGHNA, CDR2 YSLEER. V was pared by 0 bases and J by 3 bases, with 11 bases of the junction left unmatched. The CDR3 sequence is 17 residues long. DNA for the CDR3: TGCGCCAGCAGCCAAGATAAGTGGGGCGCAGGGGGCTACGAGCAGTACTTC. Its translation is CASSQDKWGAGGYEQYF.

In this sample, this clone turned up a few times. The CDR3 protein is CASSLLAQVNTEAFF. For the CDR3, the DNA is TGTGCCAGCAGTTTACTTGCCCAGGTGAACACTGAAGCTTTCTTT. V is TRBV28 and J is TRBJ1-1, with D hard to call. Germline CDR1 and CDR2: MDHEN and SYDVKM. The CDR3 runs 15 residues. The V end lost 2 bases, the J end lost 0 bases, and 10 bases lay between the germline ends.

The chain carries TRBV5-8 and TRBJ1-1; 9 bases map to TRBD1. J was trimmed by 4 bases and V by 4 bases; bases with no gene match: 11. The germline V gene has CDR1 SGHTS and CDR2 YDEGEE. This CDR3 is built from 16 residues. The CDR3 sequence is CASSPGTGTGFTEAFF. The DNA for the CDR3 is TGTGCCAGCAGCCCCGGTACCGGGACAGGGTTCACTGAAGCTTTCTTT.

The V gene is TRBV5-6, the J gene TRBJ2-7, with a tentative D call TRBD2 (6 bases). V was pared by 2 bases and J by 3 bases, with 15 bases between. CDR1 SGHDT and CDR2 YYEEEE come from the germline V gene. The length of the CDR3 is 15 residues. CDR3: CASSLPTSGVYEQYF. CDR3 sequence (DNA): TGTGCCAGCAGCTTACCCACGTCGGGGGTCTACGAGCAGTACTTC.

The chain uses TRBV25-1 and TRBJ2-5, with 8 bases aligning to TRBD1. The end of the DNA fits TRBJ2-7 better, so the J call may be wrong. Germline CDR1 and CDR2: MGHDK and SYGVNS. This CDR3 has 14 amino acids. CDR3 protein: CATSQGARGYEQYF. CDR3 DNA sequence: TGTGCCACCTCGCAGGGGGCGAGGGGTTACGAGCAGTACTTC.

The chain recombines TRBV7-8 with TRBJ2-7; possibly TRBD1 or TRBD2 for D (5 bases each). Looked up from germline, CDR1 is SGHVS and CDR2 is FQNEAQ. This CDR3 has 15 residues. Trimming left V 1 base short and J 4 bases short, with 14 bases between. CDR3 nucleotides: TGTGCCAGCAGCTTAGGGCACGGGGCCCTATACGAGCAGTACTTC. Protein: CASSLGHGALYEQYF.

The rearrangement joins TRBV4-3 to TRBJ1-6; D call uncertain. V was pared by 0 bases and J by 7 bases, with 10 bases between. Per germline, CDR1 LGHNA and CDR2 YSLEER. This CDR3 region has 15 residues. CDR3 DNA: TGCGCCAGCAGCCAAGAGTTCCACAGCAATTCACCCCTCCACTTT. It translates to CASSQEFHSNSPLHF.